These 21 T cell receptor beta chains were all obtained from the same sample, sequenced in a study of cytomegalovirus exposure and HLA in healthy donors (dated by TCRdb to 2015 to 2018). Libraries were constructed by the immunoSEQ multiplex PCR assay. In its TCRdb copy, this immuneACCESS table keeps in-frame sequences only and misses some clones. Where compared with another copy, unresolved V genes explain less than half of these, and the others have no known cause. Here the sample has more than 200,000 clones; less than 90% occur a single time. The ten largest account for more than 10% of the sample. The sample consisted of PBMCs. These receptors originate from a man aged 18 to 30 in good health and CMV-seropositive.

V gene TRBV28 combines with J gene TRBJ2-7; TRBD2 might be the D (6 bases). V dropped 1 base and J dropped 2 bases, with 12 bases sitting between them. This CDR3 region has 15 residues. Germline V gives CDR1 MDHEN, CDR2 SYDVKM. The CDR3 nucleotides read TGTGCCAGCAGTTTATATGGGGGGAGAACCTACGAGCAGTACTTC. Amino acids: CASSLYGGRTYEQYF.

The genes are TRBV5-5 and TRBJ2-7; weak D call: TRBD2 (7 bases). Germline lookup yields CDR1 SGHKS and CDR2 YYEKEE (reference sequence). With 5 bases removed from V and 0 bases from J, the gap between germline ends came to 12 bases. The CDR3 extends over 14 amino acids. CDR3 nucleotides: TGTGCCAGCAGGGCCGCGGGGGCCTCCTACGAGCAGTACTTC. Translating gives CASRAAGASYEQYF.

The rearrangement uses TRBV5-1 and TRBJ2-7; 10 positions match TRBD2. In germline, CDR1 is SGHRS, CDR2 YFSETQ. J gave up 2 bases and V 3 bases, and 5 bases lay outside the gene matches. This CDR3 is 15 amino acids long. The CDR3 spells CASSSTSGVTYEQYF. Written as DNA, the CDR3 is TGCGCCAGCAGCTCCACTAGCGGGGTGACCTACGAGCAGTACTTC.

DNA for the CDR3: TGTGCCAGCAGCTTGGCCAAGGTGTACACCTTC. Amino acids: CASSLAKVYTF. The V gene is TRBV5-6, the J gene TRBJ1-2, with D hard to call. V lost 0 bases and J lost 11, with 8 bases in between. The CDR3 is 11 residues long. Germline assignment: CDR1 SGHDT and CDR2 YYEEEE.

The chain is built from TRBV9 and TRBJ2-1; 8 nucleotides align to TRBD2. The CDR3 consists of 14 residues. Germline assignment: CDR1 SGDLS and CDR2 YYNGEE. Trimming took 1 base from V and 3 from J; bases not matched to a gene: 0. The CDR3, as DNA: TGTGCCAGCAGCGTAACTAGCGGCTACAATGAGCAGTTCTTC. This translates into CASSVTSGYNEQFF.

The chain links TRBV25-1 to TRBJ1-1; D gene uncertain. This CDR3 is 15 amino acids long. The V end was cut by 4 bases, the J end by 5 bases, with 17 bases between. Germline V gene data show CDR1 as MGHDK and CDR2 as SYGVNS. The CDR3 nucleotides read TGTGCCAGCAGTGTAACGGGCGTGCTGAGGACTGAAGCTTTCTTT. This sequence encodes CASSVTGVLRTEAFF. Complete variable domain (other parts from reference TRBV25-1 and TRBJ1-1): EADIYQTPRYLVIGTGKKITLECSQTMGHDKMYWYQQDPGMELHLIHYSYGVNSTEKGDLSSESTVSRIRTEHFPLTLESARPSHTSQYLCASSVTGVLRTEAFFGQGTRLTVV.

This chain joins TRBV5-4 and TRBJ2-1; possibly TRBD1 for D (5 bases). The V gene's germline CDR1 is SGHNT and CDR2 YYREEE (reference sequence). V gave up 5 bases and J gave up 0 bases, with 15 bases separating them. This CDR3 contains 16 residues. The CDR3 DNA follows: TGTGCCAGCAGTCAGGAGACGGACATCTCCTACAATGAGCAGTTCTTC. Translated, it gives CASSQETDISYNEQFF.

V and J are TRBV5-1 and TRBJ2-2, with TRBD2 matching over 7 bases. From germline, CDR1 is SGHRS and CDR2 YFSETQ. Trimming removed 0 bases from V and 2 bases from J; junction bases left unmatched: 7. The CDR3 is 17 residues long. CDR3 DNA sequence: TGCGCCAGCAGCTTGGCGGCGGGAGTCCTTAACACCGGGGAGCTGTTTTTT. Translated: CASSLAAGVLNTGELFF.

This clone was seen once. This chain links TRBV7-2 with TRBJ2-5; D not resolved. V lost 5 bases to trimming and J lost 2 bases, with 9 bases between them. The CDR3 extends over 13 amino acids. Germline V gene lookup returns CDR1 SGHTA and CDR2 FQGNSA. CDR3 amino acids: CASSLLGQETQYF. The DNA of the CDR3 is TGTGCCAGCAGCCTTCTGGGGCAAGAGACCCAGTACTTC.

The gene calls are TRBV6-5 and TRBJ1-2; D is possibly TRBD1 (5 bases). The CDR3 is 14 amino acids. Looked up from germline, CDR1 is MNHEY and CDR2 is SVGAGI. Trimming took off 4 bases at V and 0 bases at J, with 9 bases between the two ends. The CDR3 reads CASSWGEANYGYTF. The CDR3 DNA follows: TGTGCCAGCAGTTGGGGGGAAGCTAACTATGGCTACACCTTC.

The chain couples TRBV27 to TRBJ2-1, with D perhaps matching TRBD1 (7 bases). With 7 bases removed from V and 4 bases from J, the gap between germline ends came to 17 bases. The CDR3 totals 15 residues. CDR1 MNHEY and CDR2 SMNVEV come from the germline V gene (reference sequence). The DNA of the CDR3 is TGTGCCAGCACCCCATTGGAGGGGGCATACAATGAGCAGTTCTTC. This gives the protein CASTPLEGAYNEQFF.

The chain recombines TRBV7-9 with TRBJ2-7, with D tentatively TRBD2 (7 bases). Germline V gene data show CDR1 as SEHNR and CDR2 as FQNEAQ (reference sequence). This CDR3 has 14 residues. Trimming removed 6 bases from V and 6 bases from J, with 18 bases in between. The CDR3 is CASRREGGASEQYF. CDR3 sequence (DNA): TGTGCCAGCAGGAGGGAGGGGGGGGCGTCCGAGCAGTACTTC.

This clone has only one observation. This sequence joins TRBV15 and TRBJ1-1; 10 bases are a match to TRBD1. Germline CDR1 LNHNV, CDR2 YYDKDF (reference sequence). This CDR3 is built from 15 residues. The V and J ends lost 5 bases and 7 bases, in that order; junction bases with no gene match: 10. DNA for the CDR3: TGTGCCACCAGCGGGAAGGACAGGGGGTATTTTGAAGCTTTCTTT. Translated: CATSGKDRGYFEAFF. Using reference TRBV15 and TRBJ1-1 for the parts outside the CDR3, the full variable domain is DAMVIQNPRYQVTQFGKPVTLSCSQTLNHNVMYWYQQKSSQAPKLLFHYYDKDFNNEADTPDNFQSRRPNTSFCFLDIRSPGLGDTAMYLCATSGKDRGYFEAFFGQGTRLTVV.

Only one count was recorded for this clone. V usage is TRBV5-6 and J usage is TRBJ2-3; 9 bases are a match to TRBD2. The germline V gene encodes CDR1 SGHDT and CDR2 YYEEEE. The CDR3 covers 15 residues. Trimming cost V 3 bases and J 2 bases; bases outside gene matches: 4. DNA for the CDR3: TGTGCCAGCAGCTCTTCTAGCGGGAACACAGATACGCAGTATTTT. Protein sequence: CASSSSSGNTDTQYF.

The chain is built from TRBV6-5 and TRBJ2-5; TRBD2 is a possible D gene (6 bases). CDR3 length equals 15 residues. The germline V and J ends were trimmed by 1 base and 1 base, with 10 bases remaining between them. Germline V gene lookup returns CDR1 MNHEY and CDR2 SVGAGI. The CDR3 DNA follows: TGTGCCAGCAGTTACTTCGGCGGGATCCAAGAGACCCAGTACTTC. This gives the protein CASSYFGGIQETQYF.

This clone was found a few times. The V call is TRBV6-1, the J call TRBJ2-7; TRBD1 matches at 12 bases. Germline V CDR1 and CDR2: MNHNS, SASEGT. The CDR3 is made up of 15 amino acids. Unmatched junction bases numbered 9, after V lost 6 bases and J lost 6 bases. The DNA of the CDR3 is TGTGCCAGCAGCAGGTGGTGGGACAGGGGGCGCGAGCAGTACTTC. Residues: CASSRWWDRGREQYF.

The sample holds one count of this clone. This CDR3 fails to terminate in the conserved phenylalanine or tryptophan, so it likely reflects a read error. The DNA is left out, because the CDR3 cannot be placed on it with certainty; the CDR3 is given as TCRdb lists it. This chain joins TRBV7-9 and TRBJ1-1. A total of 11 residues make up the CDR3, ends included. CDR1 is SEHNR and CDR2 is FQNEAQ in the germline V gene (reference sequence). This chain's CDR3 is CASSLGGVTTA.

The chain is built from TRBV2 and TRBJ1-1, with D unclear. The CDR3 has 14 amino acids. Trimming removed 6 bases at V and 0 bases at J, with 11 bases between. Germline assignment: CDR1 SNHLY and CDR2 FYNNEI. The CDR3 spells CASSLDGLNTEAFF. For the CDR3, the DNA is TGTGCCAGCAGCCTGGACGGATTGAACACTGAAGCTTTCTTT.

The J gene is TRBJ2-7, the V gene TRBV27, with 7 bases lining up with TRBD1. Germline V gene sequence: CDR1 MNHEY, CDR2 SMNVEV (reference sequence). V dropped 5 bases and J dropped 5; count of bases not matched to a gene: 12. The CDR3 contains 15 residues. The CDR3 sequence: CASSQTGRGVDEQYF. The CDR3 region has the DNA TGTGCCAGCAGTCAGACAGGGCGAGGGGTGGACGAGCAGTACTTC.

The V and J genes are TRBV30 and TRBJ1-6, with D perhaps TRBD1 (6 bases). The CDR3 runs 15 residues. The V and J ends lost 0 bases and 7 bases respectively, with 13 bases between them. Germline assignment: CDR1 GTSNPN and CDR2 SVGIG (reference sequence). CDR3 sequence reads: CAWSVGTGRNSPLHF. In DNA form, the CDR3 reads TGTGCCTGGAGTGTAGGTACAGGGAGGAATTCACCCCTCCACTTT.

This chain joins TRBV7-9 and TRBJ2-7, with D maybe TRBD2 (6 bases). Germline V gene sequence: CDR1 SEHNR, CDR2 FQNEAQ (reference sequence). V dropped 5 bases and J dropped 5 bases, with 19 bases sitting between them. CDR3 length: 15 residues. Here the CDR3 reads CASSRRRRELNEQYF. CDR3 nucleotides: TGTGCCAGCAGCCGTCGACGGAGGGAACTCAACGAGCAGTACTTC.